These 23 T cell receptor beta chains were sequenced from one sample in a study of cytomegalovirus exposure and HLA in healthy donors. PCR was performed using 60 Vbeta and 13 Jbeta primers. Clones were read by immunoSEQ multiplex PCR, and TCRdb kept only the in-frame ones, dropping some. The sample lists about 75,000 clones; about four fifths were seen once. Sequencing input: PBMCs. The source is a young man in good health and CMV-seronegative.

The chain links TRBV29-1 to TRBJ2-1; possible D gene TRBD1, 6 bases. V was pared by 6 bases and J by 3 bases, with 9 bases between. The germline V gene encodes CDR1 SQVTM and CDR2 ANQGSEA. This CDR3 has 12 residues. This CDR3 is CSVMDSYNEQFF. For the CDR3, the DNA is TGCAGCGTGATGGACAGCTACAATGAGCAGTTCTTC.

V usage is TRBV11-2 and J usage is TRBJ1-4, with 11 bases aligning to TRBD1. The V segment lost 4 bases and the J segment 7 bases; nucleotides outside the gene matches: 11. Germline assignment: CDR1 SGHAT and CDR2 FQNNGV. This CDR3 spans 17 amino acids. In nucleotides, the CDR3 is TGTGCCAGCAGCTGGACAGGGGGCACCTTGCTGGGTGAAAAACTGTTTTTT. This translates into CASSWTGGTLLGEKLFF.

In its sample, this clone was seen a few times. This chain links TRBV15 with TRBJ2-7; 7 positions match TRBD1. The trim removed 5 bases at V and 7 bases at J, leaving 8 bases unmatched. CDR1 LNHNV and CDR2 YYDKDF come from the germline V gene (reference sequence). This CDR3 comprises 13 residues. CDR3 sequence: CATSVTGVGEQYF. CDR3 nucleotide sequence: TGTGCCACCAGCGTCACAGGGGTGGGAGAGCAGTACTTC.

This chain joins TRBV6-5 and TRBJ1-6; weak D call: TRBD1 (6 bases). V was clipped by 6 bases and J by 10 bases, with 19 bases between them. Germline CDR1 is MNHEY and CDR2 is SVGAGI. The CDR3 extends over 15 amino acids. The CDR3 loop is CASRTQLTGHSPLHF. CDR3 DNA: TGTGCCAGCAGGACCCAGCTCACAGGGCACTCACCCCTCCACTTT.

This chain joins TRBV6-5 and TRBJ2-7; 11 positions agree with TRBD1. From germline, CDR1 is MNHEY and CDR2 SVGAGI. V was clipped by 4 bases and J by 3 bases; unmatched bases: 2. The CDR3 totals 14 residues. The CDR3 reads CASSLGQGDYEQYF. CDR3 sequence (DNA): TGTGCCAGCAGTTTGGGACAGGGGGACTACGAGCAGTACTTC.

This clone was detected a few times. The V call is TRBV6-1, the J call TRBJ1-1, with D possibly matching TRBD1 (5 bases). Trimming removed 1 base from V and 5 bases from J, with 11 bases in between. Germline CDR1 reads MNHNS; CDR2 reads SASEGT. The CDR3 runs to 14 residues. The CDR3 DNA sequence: TGTGCCAGCAGTGAAGTCCAGGGTATAACTGAAGCTTTCTTT. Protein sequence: CASSEVQGITEAFF.

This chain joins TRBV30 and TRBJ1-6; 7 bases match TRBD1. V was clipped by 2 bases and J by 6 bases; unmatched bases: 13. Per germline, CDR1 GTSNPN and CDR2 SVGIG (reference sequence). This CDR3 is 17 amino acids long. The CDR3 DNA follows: TGTGCCTGGAGTTACACTGGGACAGACGAAATTAATTCACCCCTCCACTTT. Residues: CAWSYTGTDEINSPLHF.

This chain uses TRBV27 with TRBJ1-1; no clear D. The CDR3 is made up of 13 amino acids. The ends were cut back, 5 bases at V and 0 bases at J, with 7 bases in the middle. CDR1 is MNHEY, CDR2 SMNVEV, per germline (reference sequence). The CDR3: CASSLSLNTEAFF. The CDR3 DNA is TGTGCCAGCAGTCTTTCCCTGAACACTGAAGCTTTCTTT.

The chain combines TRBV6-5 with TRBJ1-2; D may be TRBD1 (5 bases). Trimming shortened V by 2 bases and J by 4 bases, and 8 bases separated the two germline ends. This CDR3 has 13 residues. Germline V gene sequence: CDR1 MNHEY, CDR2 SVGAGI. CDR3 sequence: CASSYGAVYGYTF. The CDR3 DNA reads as TGTGCCAGCAGTTACGGGGCAGTCTATGGCTACACCTTC.

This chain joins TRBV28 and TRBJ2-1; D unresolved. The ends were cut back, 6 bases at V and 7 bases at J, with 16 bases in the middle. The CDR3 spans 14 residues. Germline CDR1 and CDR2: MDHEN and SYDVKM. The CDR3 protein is CASSPEWVLNEQFF. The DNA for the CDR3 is TGTGCCAGCAGCCCGGAGTGGGTTCTAAATGAGCAGTTCTTC.

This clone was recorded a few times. CDR3 sequence: CASSPRGQTQETQYF. The CDR3 DNA sequence: TGTGCCAGCAGCCCCCGGGGTCAGACACAAGAGACCCAGTACTTC. This chain uses TRBV7-3 with TRBJ2-5; tentative D call: TRBD2 (5 bases). V was trimmed by 5 bases and J by 2 bases, leaving 15 bases between them. The CDR3 length is 15 residues. CDR1 is SGHTA and CDR2 is FQGTGA in the germline V gene.

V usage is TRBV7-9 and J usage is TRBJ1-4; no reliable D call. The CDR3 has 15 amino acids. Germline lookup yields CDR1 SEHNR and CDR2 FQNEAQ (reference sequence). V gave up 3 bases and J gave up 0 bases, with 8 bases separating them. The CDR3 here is CASSFFLSTNEKLFF. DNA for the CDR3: TGTGCCAGCAGCTTCTTTCTGTCAACTAATGAAAAACTGTTTTTT.

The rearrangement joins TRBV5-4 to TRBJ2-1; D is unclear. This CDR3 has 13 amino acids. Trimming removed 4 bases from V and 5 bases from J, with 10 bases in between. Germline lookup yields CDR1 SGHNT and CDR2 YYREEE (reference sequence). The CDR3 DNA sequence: TGTGCCAGCAGCCCGGCGGCTCACAATGAGCAGTTCTTC. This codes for CASSPAAHNEQFF.

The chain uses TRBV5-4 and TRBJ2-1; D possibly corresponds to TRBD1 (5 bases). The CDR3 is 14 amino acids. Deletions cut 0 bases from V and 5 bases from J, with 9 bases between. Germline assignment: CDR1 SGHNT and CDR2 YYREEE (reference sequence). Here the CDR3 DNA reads TGTGCCAGCAGCTTGGGTGGCAGGGACAATGAGCAGTTCTTC. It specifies CASSLGGRDNEQFF.

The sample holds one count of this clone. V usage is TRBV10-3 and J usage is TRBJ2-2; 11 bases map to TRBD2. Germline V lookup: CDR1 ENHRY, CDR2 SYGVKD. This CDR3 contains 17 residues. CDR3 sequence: CVTSILAGASNTGELFF. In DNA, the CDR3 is TGTGTCACTTCGATACTAGCGGGGGCCTCGAACACCGGGGAGCTGTTTTTT.

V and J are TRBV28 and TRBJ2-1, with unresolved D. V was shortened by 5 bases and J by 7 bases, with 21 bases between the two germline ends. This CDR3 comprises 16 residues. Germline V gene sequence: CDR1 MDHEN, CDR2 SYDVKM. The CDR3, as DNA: TGTGCCAGCAGTCCGCCCGGCGAGGTCCGGTTTAATGAGCAGTTCTTC. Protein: CASSPPGEVRFNEQFF.

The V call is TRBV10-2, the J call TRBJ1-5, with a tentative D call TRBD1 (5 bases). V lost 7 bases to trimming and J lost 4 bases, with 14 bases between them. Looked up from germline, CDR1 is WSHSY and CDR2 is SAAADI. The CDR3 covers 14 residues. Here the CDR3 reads CASNTMGGNQPQHF. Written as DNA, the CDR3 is TGCGCCAGCAATACAATGGGGGGGAATCAGCCCCAGCATTTT.

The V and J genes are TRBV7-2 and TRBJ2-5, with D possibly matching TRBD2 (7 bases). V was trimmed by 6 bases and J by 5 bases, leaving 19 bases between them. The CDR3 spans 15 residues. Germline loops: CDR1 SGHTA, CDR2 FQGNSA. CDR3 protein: CASRVGGAGQETQYF. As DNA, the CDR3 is TGTGCCAGCAGGGTTGGGGGGGCCGGGCAGGAGACCCAGTACTTC.

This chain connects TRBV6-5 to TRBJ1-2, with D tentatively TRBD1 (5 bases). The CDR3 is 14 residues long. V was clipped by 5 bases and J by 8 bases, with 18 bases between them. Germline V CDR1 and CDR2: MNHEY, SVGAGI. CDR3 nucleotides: TGTGCCAGCAGTGAAAGCCGGACAATCGGGGGCTACACCTTC. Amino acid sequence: CASSESRTIGGYTF.

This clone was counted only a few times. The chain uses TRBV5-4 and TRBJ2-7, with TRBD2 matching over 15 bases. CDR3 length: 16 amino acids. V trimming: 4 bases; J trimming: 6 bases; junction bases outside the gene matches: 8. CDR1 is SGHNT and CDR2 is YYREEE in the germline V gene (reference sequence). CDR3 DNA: TGTGCCAGCAGCCTGGCCGGGACTAGCGGGAGGAGCGAGCAGTACTTC. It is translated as CASSLAGTSGRSEQYF.

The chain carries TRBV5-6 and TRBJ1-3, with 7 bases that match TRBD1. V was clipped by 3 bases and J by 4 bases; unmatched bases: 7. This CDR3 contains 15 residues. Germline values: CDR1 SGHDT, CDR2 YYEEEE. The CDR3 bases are TGTGCCAGCAGCTACACAGGGGTTACCGGAAACACCATATATTTT. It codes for CASSYTGVTGNTIYF.

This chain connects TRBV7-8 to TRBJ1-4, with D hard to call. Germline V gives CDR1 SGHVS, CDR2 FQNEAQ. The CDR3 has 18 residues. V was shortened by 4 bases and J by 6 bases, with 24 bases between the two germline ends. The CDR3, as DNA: TGTGCCAGCAGCTCGAACCGCCGCGGTCTCCGTCTCGATGAAAAACTGTTTTTT. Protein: CASSSNRRGLRLDEKLFF.

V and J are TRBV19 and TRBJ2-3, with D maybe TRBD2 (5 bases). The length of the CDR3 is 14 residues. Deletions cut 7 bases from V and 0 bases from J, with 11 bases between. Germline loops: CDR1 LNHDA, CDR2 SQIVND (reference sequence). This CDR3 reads CASTRETSTDTQYF. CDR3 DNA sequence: TGTGCCAGTACAAGGGAGACTAGCACAGATACGCAGTATTTT.